Reported below is one TCR beta chain. The data originate from a study of monozygotic twins with inflammatory bowel disease. The CDR3 has 16 amino acids. Germline V lookup: CDR1 LNHDA, CDR2 SQIVND (reference sequence). TCRdb re-called the 5' RACE reads and catalogs CDR3 proteins one per entry, DNA excluded. The ten most abundant clones cover roughly 2.3% of a sample with around 450,000 distinct CDR3 sequences. The sequenced sample was blood. This clonotype originated in a human donor with ulcerative colitis or Crohn's disease, or a healthy co-twin of an affected twin (not recorded which). This chain connects TRBV19 to TRBJ1-5. The CDR3 protein is CASRAGWGEGNQPQHF.